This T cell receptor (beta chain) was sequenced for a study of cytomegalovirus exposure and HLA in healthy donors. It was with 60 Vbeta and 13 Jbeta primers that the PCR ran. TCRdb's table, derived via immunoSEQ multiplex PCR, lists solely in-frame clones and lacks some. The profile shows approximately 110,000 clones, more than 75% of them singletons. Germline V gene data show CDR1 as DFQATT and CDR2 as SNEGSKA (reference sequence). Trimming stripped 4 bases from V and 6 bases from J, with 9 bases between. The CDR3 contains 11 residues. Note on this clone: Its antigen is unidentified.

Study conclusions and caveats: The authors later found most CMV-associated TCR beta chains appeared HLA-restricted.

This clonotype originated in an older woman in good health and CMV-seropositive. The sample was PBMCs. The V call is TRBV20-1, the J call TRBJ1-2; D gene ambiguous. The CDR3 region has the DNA TGCAGTGCTACGAGAGGGAATGGCTACACCTTC. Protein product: CSATRGNGYTF.